The rows below give T cell receptor beta chains drawn from one sample of a study of blood T cells in healthy people across ages. Each CDR3 protein gets one entry after TCRdb re-called the 5' RACE reads with MiXCR. The sample carries almost 1 million distinct CDR3 sequences, about 51% recorded once. The sample comprised blood. These receptors all stem from a woman aged 60-75 years in good health. The CDR3 runs from the conserved cysteine through the conserved F or W. A D gene is named only where the DNA matches it firmly. Some rows mark clone size as missing; the rest say once, few, many or name a class of expanded clone.

J	D	size	V	DNA	CDR3
TRBJ2-7	-	few	TRBV7-2	TGTGCCAGCAGCTTAGGAGGAGGGTTAGCGTACGAGCAGTACTTC	CASSLGGGLAYEQYF
TRBJ2-7	TRBD1	-	TRBV4-1	TGCGCCAGCAGCCAGCCCGGGACAGGGGGTAATGAGCAGTACTTC	CASSQPGTGGNEQYF
TRBJ2-5	-	-	TRBV4-1	TGCGCCAGCAGCGACTATTCAGGGCAGGGGAAAGAGACCCAGTACTTC	CASSDYSGQGKETQYF
TRBJ2-7	-	-	TRBV10-1	TGCGCCAGCAGTGAGTCGATCCTGGGTGAGCAGTACTTC	CASSESILGEQYF
TRBJ1-1	-	-	TRBV9	TGTGCCTCAAGCGGACTGAACACTGAAGCTTTCTTT	CASSGLNTEAFF
TRBJ2-1	-	few	TRBV12-3/TRBV12-4	TGTGCCAGCAGTTTACCCCCACTAGAAGAGTCCTACAATGAGCAGTTCTTC	CASSLPPLEESYNEQFF
TRBJ2-1	-	-	TRBV28	TGTGCCAGCAGTTCCCGGAGCCCTCGGGGGGAGCAGTTCTTC	CASSSRSPRGEQFF
TRBJ2-7	-	-	TRBV5-1	TGCGCCAGCGCAGACCAGGGGTCCTACAATGAGCAGTACTTC	CASADQGSYNEQYF
TRBJ2-5	-	-	TRBV20-1	TGCAGTGCTCAGGTTCAAGAGACCCAGTACTTC	CSAQVQETQYF
TRBJ2-3	-	once	TRBV4-2	TGTGCCAGCAGCCAAGAAAGGGGGTGGGTGTATTTT	CASSQERGWVYF
TRBJ1-2	TRBD1	-	TRBV6-2/TRBV6-3	TGTGCCAGCAGACCAGGGGGCGCCGTCAGTGGCTACACCTTC	CASRPGGAVSGYTF
TRBJ2-3	-	-	TRBV7-9	TGTGCCAGCAGCTTGGCCGAGAGGGCAGGCACAGATACGCAGTATTTT	CASSLAERAGTDTQYF
TRBJ2-7	-	-	TRBV4-3	TGCGCCAGCAGCCAATCGGTCGCAGGGACTTACGAGCAGTACTTC	CASSQSVAGTYEQYF
TRBJ2-5	TRBD2	-	TRBV12-3/TRBV12-4	TGTGCCAGCAGTTCGGGACTAGCGGGAGGATCCCAGTACTTC	CASSSGLAGGSQYF
TRBJ1-6	-	few	TRBV7-2	TGTGCCAGCAGCTTCGTCTCTTCACCCCTCCACTTT	CASSFVSSPLHF
TRBJ2-5	-	-	TRBV6-1	TGTGCCAGCAGGACGGGTCTAGATGTTGAGACCCAGTACTTC	CASRTGLDVETQYF
TRBJ2-3	-	-	TRBV6-5	TGTGCCAGCAGTTACGAGAACAGGCCCACAGATACGCAGTATTTT	CASSYENRPTDTQYF
TRBJ1-1	-	-	TRBV4-2	TGTGCCAGCAGCCTATGGAAGAACACTGAAGCTTTCTTT	CASSLWKNTEAFF
TRBJ2-3	-	-	TRBV7-8	TGTGCCAGCAGCTTAGGGTTCGTGGGAATTACGGGCACAGATACGCAGTATTTT	CASSLGFVGITGTDTQYF
TRBJ2-3	TRBD2	few	TRBV12-3/TRBV12-4	TGTGCCAGCAGTTTACGGCGGGAGACAAGAACAAGCACAGATACGCAGTATTTT	CASSLRRETRTSTDTQYF
TRBJ2-5	TRBD1	-	TRBV4-3	TGCGCCAGCAGCCAAGCCCGGACAGGGAGGAATGAGCAGTACTTC	CASSQARTGRNEQYF